This T cell receptor (beta chain) originates from a study of blood T cell repertoires in COVID-19. Study-level information: Researchers got acute and convalescent COVID-19 samples from the United States, Italy and Spain.

In the case of this clone: An end of the junction does not agree with germline; a read error may underlie this.

The CDR3 sequence is 9 residues long. Germline values: CDR1 SEHNR, CDR2 FQNEAQ (reference sequence). Participant age was roughly 18 to 89 years, and participants resided in 24 US areas. Two consecutive negative NP/OP PCR tests, clearance, or resolved symptoms defined Cohort 3 recovery. In the authors' methods: It was from reference gene primer amplification that nucleated cell counts were estimated. Using immunoSEQ multiplex PCR, the repertoire was profiled, and TCRdb retains in-frame clones only, with some absent. V, J and clone size are those of that table, while D and trimming were read from the DNA. The top ten clones hold around 1% of a sample with about 370,000 clones, over 75% of them seen once.

The rearrangement uses TRBV7-9 and TRBJ1-1; D might be TRBD1 (6 bases). Sequenced: PBMCs or T cells enriched from blood (not recorded which). This TCR was recovered from a man between 18 and 29 years old who had recovered from COVID-19. The DNA for the CDR3 is TGTGCCAGCAGCCCCGGACAGCCCTTT. Translating it yields CASSPGQPF.